A selection of T cell receptor beta chains follows, all from one sample in a study of blood T cells in healthy people across ages. One entry per CDR3 protein, called by TCRdb with MiXCR from the 5' RACE reads. The top ten clones hold over 20% of a sample with about 970,000 distinct CDR3 sequences, about 53% of them seen once. The sample was blood. Receptors were obtained from a woman aged 60-75 years in good health. Both conserved end residues are part of each CDR3. Fields, in order: clone size, V gene, J gene, D gene, CDR3 DNA, CDR3 protein. The D gene is left open where the match is weak. Not all rows give a size; the values are once, few, many and, for expanded clones, a class.

abundance: few; v_gene: TRBV6-6; j_gene: TRBJ2-3; d_gene: -; CDR3nt: TGTGCCAGCAGTTACTCGACCAGGAACTACCGCACAGATACGCAGTATTTT; CDR3aa: CASSYSTRNYRTDTQYF
abundance: -; v_gene: TRBV15; j_gene: TRBJ1-4; d_gene: -; CDR3nt: TGTGCCACCAGCCTGGGGGAATTTGCAACTAATGAAAAACTGTTTTTT; CDR3aa: CATSLGEFATNEKLFF
abundance: -; v_gene: TRBV20-1; j_gene: TRBJ2-7; d_gene: TRBD2; CDR3nt: TGCAGTGCCCCCCCAGCGGGAGGAGCCTACGAGCAGTACTTC; CDR3aa: CSAPPAGGAYEQYF
abundance: -; v_gene: TRBV12-3/TRBV12-4; j_gene: TRBJ2-2; d_gene: -; CDR3nt: TGTGCCAGCCGTCCGGGGGTCGGGGAGCTGTTTTTT; CDR3aa: CASRPGVGELFF
abundance: few; v_gene: TRBV29-1; j_gene: TRBJ2-1; d_gene: -; CDR3nt: TGCAGCACTGACAAGGGAGAATACTACAATGAGCAGTTCTTC; CDR3aa: CSTDKGEYYNEQFF
abundance: -; v_gene: TRBV28; j_gene: TRBJ2-4; d_gene: TRBD2; CDR3nt: TGTGCCAGCAGTTTAAGTAGCGGACTAGCGGGATTTCAGTACTTC; CDR3aa: CASSLSSGLAGFQYF
abundance: -; v_gene: TRBV20-1; j_gene: TRBJ2-5; d_gene: TRBD2; CDR3nt: TGCAGTGCCTCCCGTGGAGTAGACGGGGGGAAAGAGACCCAGTACTTC; CDR3aa: CSASRGVDGGKETQYF
abundance: few; v_gene: TRBV5-4; j_gene: TRBJ2-7; d_gene: TRBD1; CDR3nt: TGTGCCGCCGGGACAGGGTACTACGAGCAGTACTTC; CDR3aa: CAAGTGYYEQYF
abundance: -; v_gene: TRBV7-9; j_gene: TRBJ2-5; d_gene: TRBD2; CDR3nt: TGTGCCAGCAGCCCCTCGACTAGCGGGGCCCAAGAGACCCAGTACTTC; CDR3aa: CASSPSTSGAQETQYF
abundance: -; v_gene: TRBV3-1; j_gene: TRBJ2-3; d_gene: TRBD2; CDR3nt: TGTGCCAGCAGCCATCGAGCGGGAGGGCCTATAGATACGCAGTATTTT; CDR3aa: CASSHRAGGPIDTQYF
abundance: few; v_gene: TRBV11-2; j_gene: TRBJ2-7; d_gene: -; CDR3nt: TGTGCCAGCAGCTTTTTCTCTAGCCGGTCCGTGGGGGAGCAGTACTTC; CDR3aa: CASSFFSSRSVGEQYF
abundance: -; v_gene: TRBV19; j_gene: TRBJ2-3; d_gene: -; CDR3nt: TGTGCCAGTACCCTAGGGACCGGCGCAGATACGCAGTATTTT; CDR3aa: CASTLGTGADTQYF
abundance: few; v_gene: TRBV20-1; j_gene: TRBJ2-7; d_gene: TRBD2; CDR3nt: TGCAGTGTCCCCGGGGGGGCGCTTCACGAGCAGTACTTC; CDR3aa: CSVPGGALHEQYF
abundance: few; v_gene: TRBV27; j_gene: TRBJ2-6; d_gene: -; CDR3nt: TGTGCCAGCAGTTGGTCCTCTCCCGGGGCTGGGGCCAACGTCCTGACTTTC; CDR3aa: CASSWSSPGAGANVLTF
abundance: -; v_gene: TRBV16; j_gene: TRBJ2-1; d_gene: TRBD1; CDR3nt: TGTGCCAGCAGCCCAATTCAGGGGGCGCGGTCCTACAATGAGCAGTTCTTC; CDR3aa: CASSPIQGARSYNEQFF